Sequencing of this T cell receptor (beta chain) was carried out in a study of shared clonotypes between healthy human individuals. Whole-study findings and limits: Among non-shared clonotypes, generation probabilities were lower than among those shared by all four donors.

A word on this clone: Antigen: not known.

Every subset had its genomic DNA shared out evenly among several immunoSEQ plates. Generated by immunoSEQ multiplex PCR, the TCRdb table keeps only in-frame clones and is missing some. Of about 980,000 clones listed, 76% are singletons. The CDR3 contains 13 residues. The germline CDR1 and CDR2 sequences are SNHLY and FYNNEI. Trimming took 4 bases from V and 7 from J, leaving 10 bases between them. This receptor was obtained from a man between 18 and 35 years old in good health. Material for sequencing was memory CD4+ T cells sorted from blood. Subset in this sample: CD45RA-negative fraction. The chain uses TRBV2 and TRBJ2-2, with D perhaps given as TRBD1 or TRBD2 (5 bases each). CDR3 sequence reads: CASSAGLLGELFF. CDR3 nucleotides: TGTGCCAGCAGTGCGGGGCTTCTCGGGGAGCTGTTTTTT.